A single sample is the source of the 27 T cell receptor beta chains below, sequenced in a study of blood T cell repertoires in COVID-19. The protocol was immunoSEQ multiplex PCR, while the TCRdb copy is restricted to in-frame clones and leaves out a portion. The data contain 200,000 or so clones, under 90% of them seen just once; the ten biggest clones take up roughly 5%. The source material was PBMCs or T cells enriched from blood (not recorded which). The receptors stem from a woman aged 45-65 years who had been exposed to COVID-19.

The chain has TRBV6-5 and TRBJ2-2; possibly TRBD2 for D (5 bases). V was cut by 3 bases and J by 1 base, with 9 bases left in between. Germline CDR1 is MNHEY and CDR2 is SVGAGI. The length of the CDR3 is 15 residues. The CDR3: CASSYSSGNTGELFF. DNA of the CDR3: TGTGCCAGCAGTTATAGCAGCGGGAACACCGGGGAGCTGTTTTTT.

The CDR3 sequence: CASSSGGSSYNSPLHF. For the CDR3, the DNA is TGCGCCAGCAGCTCGGGAGGGAGCTCCTATAATTCACCCCTCCACTTT. The J gene is TRBJ1-6, the V gene TRBV5-1; D is ambiguous. Germline CDR1 and CDR2: SGHRS and YFSETQ. The CDR3 covers 16 residues. V was pared by 3 bases and J by 0 bases, with 10 bases between.

CDR3 in amino acids: CAIAQDGGGNEQFF. The CDR3 nucleotides are TGTGCCATCGCACAGGATGGGGGAGGAAATGAGCAGTTCTTC. J is TRBJ2-1 and V is TRBV10-3; possible D gene TRBD2, 6 bases. The germline gives CDR1 ENHRY, CDR2 SYGVKD. The CDR3 totals 14 residues. V was cut by 8 bases and J by 7 bases, with 18 bases left in between.

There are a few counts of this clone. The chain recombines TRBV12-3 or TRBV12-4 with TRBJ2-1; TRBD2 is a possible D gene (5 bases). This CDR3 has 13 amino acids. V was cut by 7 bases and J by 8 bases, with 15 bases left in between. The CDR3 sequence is CASTPRGLDEQFF. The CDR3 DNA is TGTGCCAGCACCCCCCGCGGGCTAGATGAGCAGTTCTTC.

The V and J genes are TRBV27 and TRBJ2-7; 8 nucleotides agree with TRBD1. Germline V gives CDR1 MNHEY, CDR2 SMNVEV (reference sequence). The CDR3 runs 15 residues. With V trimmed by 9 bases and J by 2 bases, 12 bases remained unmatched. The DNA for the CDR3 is TGTGCCAGACCGGCCGGGGACAGGCGTCCCTACGAGCAGTACTTC. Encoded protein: CARPAGDRRPYEQYF.

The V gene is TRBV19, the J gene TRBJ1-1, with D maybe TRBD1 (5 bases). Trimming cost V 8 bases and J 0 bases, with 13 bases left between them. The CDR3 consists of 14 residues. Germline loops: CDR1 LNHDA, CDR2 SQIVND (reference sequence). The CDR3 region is CASAPDNLNTEAFF. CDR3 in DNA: TGTGCCAGTGCTCCGGACAACCTGAACACTGAAGCTTTCTTT. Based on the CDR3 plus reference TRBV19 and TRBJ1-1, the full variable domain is DGGITQSPKYLFRKEGQNVTLSCEQNLNHDAMYWYRQDPGQGLRLIYYSQIVNDFQKGDIAEGYSVSREKKESFPLTVTSAQKNPTAFYLCASAPDNLNTEAFFGQGTRLTVV.

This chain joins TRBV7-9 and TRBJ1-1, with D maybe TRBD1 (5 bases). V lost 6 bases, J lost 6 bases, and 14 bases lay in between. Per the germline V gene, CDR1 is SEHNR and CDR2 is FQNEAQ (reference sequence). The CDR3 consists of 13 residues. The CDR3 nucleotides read TGTGCCAGCAGTTTCCAGGGTCCTGCTGAAGCTTTCTTT. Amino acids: CASSFQGPAEAFF.

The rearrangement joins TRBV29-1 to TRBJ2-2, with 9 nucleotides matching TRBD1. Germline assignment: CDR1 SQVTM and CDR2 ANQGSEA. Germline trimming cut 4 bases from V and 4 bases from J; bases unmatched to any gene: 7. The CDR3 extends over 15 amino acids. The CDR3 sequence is CSVGAQGASTGELFF. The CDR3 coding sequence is TGCAGCGTTGGAGCACAGGGGGCGAGCACCGGGGAGCTGTTTTTT.

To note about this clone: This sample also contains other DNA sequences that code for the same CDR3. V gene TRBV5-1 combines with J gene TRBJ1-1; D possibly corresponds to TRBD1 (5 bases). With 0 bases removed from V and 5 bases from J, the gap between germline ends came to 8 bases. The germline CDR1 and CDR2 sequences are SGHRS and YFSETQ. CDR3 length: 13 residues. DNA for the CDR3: TGCGCCAGCAGCTTGGACGGGGGGACTGAAGCTTTCTTT. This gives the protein CASSLDGGTEAFF. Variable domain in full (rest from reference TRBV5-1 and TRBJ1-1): KAGVTQTPRYLIKTRGQQVTLSCSPISGHRSVSWYQQTPGQGLQFLFEYFSETQRNKGNFPGRFSGRQFSNSRSEMNVSTLELGDSALYLCASSLDGGTEAFFGQGTRLTVV.

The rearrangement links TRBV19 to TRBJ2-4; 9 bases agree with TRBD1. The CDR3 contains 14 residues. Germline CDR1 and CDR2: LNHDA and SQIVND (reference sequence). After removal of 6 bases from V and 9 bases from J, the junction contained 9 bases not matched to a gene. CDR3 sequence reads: CASSMGQGFTIQYF. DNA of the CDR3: TGTGCCAGTAGCATGGGACAGGGATTCACCATTCAGTACTTC.

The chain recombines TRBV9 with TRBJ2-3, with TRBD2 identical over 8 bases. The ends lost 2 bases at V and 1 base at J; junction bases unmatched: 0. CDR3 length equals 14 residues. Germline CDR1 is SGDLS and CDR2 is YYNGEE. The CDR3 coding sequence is TGTGCCAGCAGCGTTAGCGGGGGCACAGATACGCAGTATTTT. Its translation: CASSVSGGTDTQYF.

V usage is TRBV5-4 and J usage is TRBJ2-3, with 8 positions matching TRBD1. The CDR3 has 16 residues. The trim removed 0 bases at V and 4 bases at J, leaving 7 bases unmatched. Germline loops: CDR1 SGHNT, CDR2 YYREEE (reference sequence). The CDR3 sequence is CASSLEAGGISDTQYF. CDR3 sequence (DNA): TGTGCCAGCAGCTTGGAGGCAGGGGGCATCTCAGATACGCAGTATTTT.

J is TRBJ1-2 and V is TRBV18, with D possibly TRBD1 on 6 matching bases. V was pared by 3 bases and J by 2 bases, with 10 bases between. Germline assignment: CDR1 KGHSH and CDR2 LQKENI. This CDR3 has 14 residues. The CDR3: CASSPNQGNYGYTF. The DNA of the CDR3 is TGTGCCAGCTCACCTAATCAGGGGAACTATGGCTACACCTTC.

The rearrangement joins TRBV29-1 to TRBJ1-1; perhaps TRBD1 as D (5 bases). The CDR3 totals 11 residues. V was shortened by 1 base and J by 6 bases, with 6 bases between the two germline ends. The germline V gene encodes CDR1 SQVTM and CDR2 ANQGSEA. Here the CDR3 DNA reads TGCAGCGTTGAAGGGGGCTCTGAAGCTTTCTTT. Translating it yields CSVEGGSEAFF.

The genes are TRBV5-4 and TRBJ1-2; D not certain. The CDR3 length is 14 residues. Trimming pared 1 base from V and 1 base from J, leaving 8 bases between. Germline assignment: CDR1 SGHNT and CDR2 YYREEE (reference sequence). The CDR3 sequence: CASSLRLDNYGYTF. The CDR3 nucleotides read TGTGCCAGCAGCTTGCGCCTAGATAACTATGGCTACACCTTC. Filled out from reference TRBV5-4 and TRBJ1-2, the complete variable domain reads ETGVTQSPTHLIKTRGQQVTLRCSSQSGHNTVSWYQQALGQGPQFIFQYYREEENGRGNFPPRFSGLQFPNYSSELNVNALELDDSALYLCASSLRLDNYGYTFGSGTRLTVV.

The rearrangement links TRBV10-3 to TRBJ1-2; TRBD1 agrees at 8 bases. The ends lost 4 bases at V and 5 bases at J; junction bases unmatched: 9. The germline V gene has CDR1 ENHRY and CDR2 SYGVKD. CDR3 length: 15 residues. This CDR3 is CAISATPGGGYGYTF. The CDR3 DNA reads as TGTGCCATCAGTGCTACACCAGGGGGCGGGTATGGCTACACCTTC.

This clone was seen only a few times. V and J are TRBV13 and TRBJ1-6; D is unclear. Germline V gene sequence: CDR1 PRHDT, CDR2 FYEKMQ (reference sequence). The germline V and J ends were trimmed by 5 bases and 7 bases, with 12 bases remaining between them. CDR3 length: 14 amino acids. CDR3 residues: CASSLTRGNSPLHF. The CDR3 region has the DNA TGTGCCAGCAGCCTAACGCGGGGAAATTCACCCCTCCACTTT.

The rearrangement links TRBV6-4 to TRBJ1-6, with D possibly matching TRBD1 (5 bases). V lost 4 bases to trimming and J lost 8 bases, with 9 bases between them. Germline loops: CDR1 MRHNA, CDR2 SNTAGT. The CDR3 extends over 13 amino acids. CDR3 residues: CASSARGDSPLHF. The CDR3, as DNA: TGTGCCAGCAGTGCCCGGGGGGATTCACCCCTCCACTTT.

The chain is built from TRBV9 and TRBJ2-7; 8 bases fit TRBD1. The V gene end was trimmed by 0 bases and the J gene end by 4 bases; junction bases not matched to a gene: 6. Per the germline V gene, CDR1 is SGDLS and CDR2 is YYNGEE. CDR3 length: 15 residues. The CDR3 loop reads CASSVAGGAGYEQYF. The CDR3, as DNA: TGTGCCAGCAGCGTAGCAGGGGGCGCTGGGTACGAGCAGTACTTC.

For the CDR3, the DNA is TGCGCCAGCAGCCGGAGAGGATCTAGCACAGATACGCAGTATTTT. Translating gives CASSRRGSSTDTQYF. The chain joins TRBV5-1 to TRBJ2-3; D is ambiguous. Germline loops: CDR1 SGHRS, CDR2 YFSETQ. CDR3 length: 15 residues. With 4 bases removed from V and 0 bases from J, the gap between germline ends came to 12 bases.

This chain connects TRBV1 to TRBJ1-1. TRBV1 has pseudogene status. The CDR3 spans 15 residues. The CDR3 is CTSSQAATGNTEAFF. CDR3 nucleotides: TGCACCAGCAGCCAAGCGGCGACGGGGAACACTGAAGCTTTCTTT.

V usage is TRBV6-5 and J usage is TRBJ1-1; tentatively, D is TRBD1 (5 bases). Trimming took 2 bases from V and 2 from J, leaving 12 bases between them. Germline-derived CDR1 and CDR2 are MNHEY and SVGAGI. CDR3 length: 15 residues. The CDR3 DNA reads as TGTGCCAGCAGTTACAGGGGCGCCCAAAACACTGAAGCTTTCTTT. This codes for CASSYRGAQNTEAFF.

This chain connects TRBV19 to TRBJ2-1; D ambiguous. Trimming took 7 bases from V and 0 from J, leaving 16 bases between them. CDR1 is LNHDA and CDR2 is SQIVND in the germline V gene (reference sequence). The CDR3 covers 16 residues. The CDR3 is CASMNQRSSSYNEQFF. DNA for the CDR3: TGTGCCAGTATGAACCAACGGTCGAGCTCCTACAATGAGCAGTTCTTC.

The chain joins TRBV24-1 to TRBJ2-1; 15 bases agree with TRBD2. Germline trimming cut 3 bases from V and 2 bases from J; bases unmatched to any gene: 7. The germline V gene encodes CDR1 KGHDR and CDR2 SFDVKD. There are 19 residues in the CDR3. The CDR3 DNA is TGTGCCACCAGTGATCCAGGACTAGCGGGAGGGGCAACCTACAATGAGCAGTTCTTC. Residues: CATSDPGLAGGATYNEQFF.

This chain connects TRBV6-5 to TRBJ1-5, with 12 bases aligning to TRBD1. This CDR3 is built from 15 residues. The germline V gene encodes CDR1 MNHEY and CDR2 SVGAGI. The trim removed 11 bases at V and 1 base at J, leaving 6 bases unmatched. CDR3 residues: CASQGTGGSNQPQHF. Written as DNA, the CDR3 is TGTGCCTCCCAAGGGACAGGGGGCAGCAATCAGCCCCAGCATTTT.

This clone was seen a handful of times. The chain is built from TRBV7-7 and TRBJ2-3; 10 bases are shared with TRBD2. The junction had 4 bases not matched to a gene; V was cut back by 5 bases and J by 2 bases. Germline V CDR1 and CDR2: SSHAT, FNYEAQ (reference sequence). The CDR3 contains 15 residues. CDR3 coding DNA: TGTGCCAGCAGCGCGGGACTAGCGTACACAGATACGCAGTATTTT. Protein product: CASSAGLAYTDTQYF.

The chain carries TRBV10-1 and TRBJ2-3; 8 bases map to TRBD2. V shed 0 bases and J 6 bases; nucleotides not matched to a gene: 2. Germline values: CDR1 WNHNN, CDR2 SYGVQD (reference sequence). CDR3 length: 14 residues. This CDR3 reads CASSESRTSDTQYF. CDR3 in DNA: TGCGCCAGCAGTGAGTCTAGGACTAGCGATACGCAGTATTTT.